What follows is one T cell receptor (beta chain) and its context. Germline V gene data show CDR1 as LGHDT and CDR2 as YNNKEL (reference sequence). The CDR3 contains 15 residues. Trimming took 2 bases from V and 7 from J; bases not matched to a gene: 5. This sample is drawn from a study of blood T cell repertoires in COVID-19. Repertoires were generated with immunoSEQ multiplex PCR, while TCRdb's copy carries only in-frame clones and drops some. The repertoire consists of around 190,000 clones, with about 75% occurring once and the leading ten covering 8.5% to 10%. The chain combines TRBV3-1 (or the pseudogene TRBV3-2) with TRBJ1-5; 10 positions agree with TRBD1. This receptor was identified in a woman aged 45-65 years with active or convalescent COVID-19. Material: peripheral blood. The CDR3 loop reads CASSQSWDRGQPQHF. CDR3 DNA: TGTGCCAGCAGCCAATCCTGGGACAGGGGCCAGCCCCAGCATTTT.